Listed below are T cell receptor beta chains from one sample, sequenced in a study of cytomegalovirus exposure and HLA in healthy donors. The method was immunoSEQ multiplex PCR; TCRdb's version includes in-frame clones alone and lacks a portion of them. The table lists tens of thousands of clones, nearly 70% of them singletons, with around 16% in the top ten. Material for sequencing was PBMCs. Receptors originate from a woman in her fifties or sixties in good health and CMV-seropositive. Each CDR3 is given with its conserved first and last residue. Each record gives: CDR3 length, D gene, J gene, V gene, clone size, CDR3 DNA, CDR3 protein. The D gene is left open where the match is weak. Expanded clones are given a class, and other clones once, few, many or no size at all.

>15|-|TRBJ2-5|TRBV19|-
TGTGCCAGTACCGCCGTAGGGACACGCCAAGAGACCCAGTACTTC
CASTAVGTRQETQYF
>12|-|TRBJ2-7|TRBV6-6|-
TGTGCCAGCAGCTCCATTCCGGGGGAGCAGTACTTC
CASSSIPGEQYF
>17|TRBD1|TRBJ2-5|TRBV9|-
TGTGCCAGCAGCGTAGCTCTCGGGACAGGGGGTGGGGAGACCCAGTACTTC
CASSVALGTGGGETQYF
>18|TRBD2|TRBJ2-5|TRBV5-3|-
TGTGCCAGAAGCTTGGAGTCGGCTAGCGGGAGGATCGGAGAGACCCAGTACTTC
CARSLESASGRIGETQYF
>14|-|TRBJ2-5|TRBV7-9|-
TGTGCCAGCAGCTCCCACCGGGGCCAAGAGACCCAGTACTTC
CASSSHRGQETQYF
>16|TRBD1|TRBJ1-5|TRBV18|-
TGTGCCAGCTCACCCCAGGCAGGGGGCAACAATCAGCCCCAGCATTTT
CASSPQAGGNNQPQHF
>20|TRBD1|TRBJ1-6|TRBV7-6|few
TGTGCCAGCAGCCCCCACCACGGGACAGGGCCTAGCTCCTATAATTCACCCCTCCACTTT
CASSPHHGTGPSSYNSPLHF
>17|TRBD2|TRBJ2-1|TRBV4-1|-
TGCGCCAGCAGCCAAGATCTGACGGGCGGGAGCCACAATGAGCAGTTCTTC
CASSQDLTGGSHNEQFF
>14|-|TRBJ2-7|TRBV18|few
TGTGCCAGCTCACCGGTAGCACCCCATTACGAGCAGTACTTC
CASSPVAPHYEQYF
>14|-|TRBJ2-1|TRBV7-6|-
TGTGCCAGCAGCGCGAGCGGAGGGCGGCATGAGCAGTTCTTC
CASSASGGRHEQFF
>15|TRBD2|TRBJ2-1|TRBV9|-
TGTGCCAGCAGCGTAGTAGCGGGAGTAACAGATGAGCAGTTCTTC
CASSVVAGVTDEQFF
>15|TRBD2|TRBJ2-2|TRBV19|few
TGTGCCAGTAGTAACCGGGGGGCGAACACCGGGGAGCTGTTTTTT
CASSNRGANTGELFF
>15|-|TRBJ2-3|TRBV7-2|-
TGTGCCAGCAGCTTAGTCCCAATTGGAGCAGATACGCAGTATTTT
CASSLVPIGADTQYF
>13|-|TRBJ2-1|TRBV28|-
TGTGCCAGCAGTTTTAGTTTGGTCAATGAGCAGTTCTTC
CASSFSLVNEQFF
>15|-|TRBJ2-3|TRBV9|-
TGTGCCAGCAGGGAAGGACACAGCAATTCGGATACGCAGTATTTT
CASREGHSNSDTQYF
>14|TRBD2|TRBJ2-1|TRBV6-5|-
TGTGCCAGCAGTTACGGCGGGAGAGGCAATGAGCAGTTCTTC
CASSYGGRGNEQFF
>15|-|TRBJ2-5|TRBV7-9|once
TGTGCCAGCAGCTCTGCGGAACCAGCCCAAGAGACCCAGTACTTC
CASSSAEPAQETQYF
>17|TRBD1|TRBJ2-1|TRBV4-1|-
TGCGCCAGCAGCCTATTTCCTCCGGGACAGGGGTTAGGTGAGCAGTTCTTC
CASSLFPPGQGLGEQFF
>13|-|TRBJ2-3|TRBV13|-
TGTGCCAGCGGGCCGTCTAGCACAGATACGCAGTATTTT
CASGPSSTDTQYF
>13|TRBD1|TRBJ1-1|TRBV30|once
TGTGCCTGGAGTCAGCAGGGGGCTCGGAGGGCTTTCTTT
CAWSQQGARRAFF
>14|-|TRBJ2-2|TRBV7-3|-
TGTGCCAGCAGCTTATCAGTCAGGAACGGGGAGCTGTTTTTT
CASSLSVRNGELFF
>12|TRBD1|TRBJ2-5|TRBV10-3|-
TGTGCCATCAGGGACAGGGAAGAGACCCAGTACTTC
CAIRDREETQYF
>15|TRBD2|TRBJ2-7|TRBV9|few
TGTGCCAGCAGCGTAGGTTCGGGAGGACTCTACGAGCAGTACTTC
CASSVGSGGLYEQYF
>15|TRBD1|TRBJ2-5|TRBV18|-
TGTGCCAGCTCACCAATGGACAGGGGACAAGAGACCCAGTACTTC
CASSPMDRGQETQYF
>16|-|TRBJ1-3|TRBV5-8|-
TGTGCCAGCAGCTTGGACCGTGGAGGCTCTGGAAACACCATATATTTT
CASSLDRGGSGNTIYF
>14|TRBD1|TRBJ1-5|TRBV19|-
TGTGCCAGTGAACAGGGGATAGGCAATCAGCCCCAGCATTTT
CASEQGIGNQPQHF
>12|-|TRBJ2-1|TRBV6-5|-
TGTGCCAGCTCCACTATTAGTAATGAGCAGTTCTTC
CASSTISNEQFF
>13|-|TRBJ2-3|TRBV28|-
TGTGCCAGCAGTCCCCCTAGCACAGATACGCAGTATTTT
CASSPPSTDTQYF
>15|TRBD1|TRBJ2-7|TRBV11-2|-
TGTGCCAGCAGCCAAGTACAGGGGCGGTTCCACGAGCAGTACTTC
CASSQVQGRFHEQYF
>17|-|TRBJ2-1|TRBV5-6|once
TGTGCCAGCAGCTTGGAATGGCGGTCCTCCTCCTACAATGAGCAGTTCTTC
CASSLEWRSSSYNEQFF
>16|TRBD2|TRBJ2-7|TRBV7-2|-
TGTGCCAGCAGCTTAAAAGGAGGACTAGCGGGACGGGAGCAGTACTTC
CASSLKGGLAGREQYF
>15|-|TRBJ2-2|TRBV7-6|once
TGTGCCAGCAGCCCTAACCCAGAGGGCACCGGGGAGCTGTTTTTT
CASSPNPEGTGELFF
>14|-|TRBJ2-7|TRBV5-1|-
TGCGCCAGCAGCGTTGACAGCCGCTCCTACGAGCAGTACTTC
CASSVDSRSYEQYF
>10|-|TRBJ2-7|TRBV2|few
TGTGCCAGCAGTTACTACGAGCAGTACTTC
CASSYYEQYF
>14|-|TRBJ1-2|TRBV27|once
TGTGCCAGCAGGAAACGACAGACTAACTATGGCTACACCTTC
CASRKRQTNYGYTF
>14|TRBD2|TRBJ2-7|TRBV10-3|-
TGTGCCATCAGTGATAGACTAGCGACGTGGGAGCAGTACTTC
CAISDRLATWEQYF
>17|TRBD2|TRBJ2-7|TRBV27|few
TGTGCCAGCAGTCGCCCGGAGGTTGGAGGCGGGAGGGGCGAGCAGTACTTC
CASSRPEVGGGRGEQYF
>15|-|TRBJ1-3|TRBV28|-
TGTGCCAGCAGAATAACAGGGAGCTCTGGAAACACCATATATTTT
CASRITGSSGNTIYF
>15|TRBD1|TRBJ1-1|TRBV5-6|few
TGTGCCAGCAGCCCGGTAGGGGGCACGAACACTGAAGCTTTCTTT
CASSPVGGTNTEAFF
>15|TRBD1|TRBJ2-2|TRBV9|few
TGTGCCAGCAGCGCCCGGACAGGGGAATCCGGGGAGCTGTTTTTT
CASSARTGESGELFF
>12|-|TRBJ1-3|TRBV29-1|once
TGCAGCGTGGGACAACCTGGAAACACCATATATTTT
CSVGQPGNTIYF
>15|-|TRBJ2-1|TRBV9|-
TGTGCCAGCAGCAAAATCTCCCGCGGGGCCGGTGAGCAGTTCTTC
CASSKISRGAGEQFF
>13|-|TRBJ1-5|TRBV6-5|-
TGTGCCAGCAAGAGGAGCGGTGATCAGCCCCAGCATTTT
CASKRSGDQPQHF
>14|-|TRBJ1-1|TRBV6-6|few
TGTGCCAGCAGCCAGCCTTTGAGCCTAACCGGGGCTTTCTTT
CASSQPLSLTGAFF
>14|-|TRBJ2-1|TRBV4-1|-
TGCGCCAGCAGCCAAGCAGGGGGGAGCAATGAGCAGTTCTTC
CASSQAGGSNEQFF